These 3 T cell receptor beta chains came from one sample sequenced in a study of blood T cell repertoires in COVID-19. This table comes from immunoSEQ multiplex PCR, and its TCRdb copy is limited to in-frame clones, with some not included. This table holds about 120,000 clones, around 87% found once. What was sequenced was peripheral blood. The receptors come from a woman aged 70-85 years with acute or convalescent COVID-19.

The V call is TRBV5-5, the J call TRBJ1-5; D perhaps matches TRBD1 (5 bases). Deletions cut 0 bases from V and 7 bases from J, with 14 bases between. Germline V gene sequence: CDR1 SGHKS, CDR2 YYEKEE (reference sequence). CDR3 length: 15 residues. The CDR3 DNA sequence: TGTGCCAGCAGCTTGGCGTCTGGGGCGCGACAGCCCCAGCATTTT. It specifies CASSLASGARQPQHF.

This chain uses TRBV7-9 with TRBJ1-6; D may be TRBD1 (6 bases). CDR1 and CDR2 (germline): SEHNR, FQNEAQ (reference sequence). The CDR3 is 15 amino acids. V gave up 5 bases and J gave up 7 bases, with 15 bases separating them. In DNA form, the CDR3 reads TGTGCCAGCAGCCCACAGGGATCGAGGAATTCACCCCTCCACTTT. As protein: CASSPQGSRNSPLHF. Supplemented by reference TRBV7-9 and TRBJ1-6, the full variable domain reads DTGVSQNPRHKITKRGQNVTFRCDPISEHNRLYWYRQTLGQGPEFLTYFQNEAQLEKSRLLSDRFSAERPKGSFSTLEIQRTEQGDSAMYLCASSPQGSRNSPLHFGNGTRLTVT.

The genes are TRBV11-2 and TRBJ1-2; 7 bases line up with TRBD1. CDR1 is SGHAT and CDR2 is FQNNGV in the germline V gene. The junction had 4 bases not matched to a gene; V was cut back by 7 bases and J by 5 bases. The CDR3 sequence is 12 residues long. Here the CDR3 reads CASIGTEYGYTF. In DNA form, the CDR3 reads TGTGCCAGCATCGGGACAGAATATGGCTACACCTTC.